The 19 T cell receptor beta chains reported below all come from one sample, sequenced in a study of PD-L1 blockade in urothelial cancer. Clones were read by immunoSEQ multiplex PCR, and TCRdb kept only the in-frame ones, dropping some. Here the sample spans more than 75,000 clones, 90% being singletons. The sample was PBMCs, taken around atezolizumab (anti-PD-L1) treatment. All receptors derive from a man between 60 and 75 years old with urothelial cancer.

This clone was found once. This sequence joins TRBV4-2 and TRBJ1-1, with 9 bases that match TRBD1. Unmatched junction bases numbered 7, after V lost 4 bases and J lost 7 bases. The CDR3 length is 14 residues. From germline, CDR1 is LGHNA and CDR2 YNFKEQ. The CDR3 region is CASSLSGDRDEAFF. Written as DNA, the CDR3 is TGTGCCAGCAGCCTAAGTGGGGACAGGGATGAAGCTTTCTTT.

The V and J genes are TRBV5-1 and TRBJ2-7, with 8 nucleotides matching TRBD1. The CDR3 covers 16 residues. Germline CDR1 is SGHRS and CDR2 is YFSETQ. The J segment lost 4 bases and the V segment lost 0 bases, leaving 9 bases of the junction unmatched. CDR3 in amino acids: CASSLGGQDTRYEQYF. DNA of the CDR3: TGCGCCAGCAGCTTGGGGGGACAGGATACCCGATACGAGCAGTACTTC.

V is TRBV6-1 and J is TRBJ2-1; possible D gene TRBD1, 5 bases. This CDR3 region has 20 residues. Germline V gene data show CDR1 as MNHNS and CDR2 as SASEGT. Trimming took 4 bases from V and 0 from J, leaving 25 bases between them. CDR3 amino acids: CASSGTLTYLGPSSYNEQFF. The CDR3 nucleotides read TGTGCCAGCAGTGGCACATTGACCTACCTGGGGCCCTCCTCCTACAATGAGCAGTTCTTC.

The V and J genes are TRBV28 and TRBJ2-5, with D possibly being TRBD2 (5 bases). CDR1 MDHEN and CDR2 SYDVKM come from the germline V gene. Trimming took off 4 bases at V and 6 bases at J, with 18 bases between the two ends. The CDR3 contains 15 residues. CDR3 sequence: CASSSAGESSKTQYF. The CDR3 coding sequence is TGTGCCAGCAGTTCGGCGGGTGAGTCGTCGAAGACCCAGTACTTC. The variable domain in full, completed from reference TRBV28 and TRBJ2-5, reads DVKVTQSSRYLVKRTGEKVFLECVQDMDHENMFWYRQDPGLGLRLIYFSYDVKMKEKGDIPEGYSVSREKKERFSLILESASTNQTSMYLCASSSAGESSKTQYFGPGTRLLVL.

The chain combines TRBV5-1 with TRBJ1-4; D perhaps matches TRBD1 (5 bases). The CDR3 has 13 residues. Germline assignment: CDR1 SGHRS and CDR2 YFSETQ. Trimming stripped 4 bases from V and 4 bases from J, with 8 bases between. In DNA form, the CDR3 reads TGCGCCAGCAGCGTCAGGGATAATGAAAAACTGTTTTTT. Encoded protein: CASSVRDNEKLFF.

This chain connects TRBV5-4 to TRBJ2-7; 8 bases map to TRBD2. The J segment lost 2 bases and the V segment lost 3 bases, leaving 7 bases of the junction unmatched. CDR1 SGHNT and CDR2 YYREEE come from the germline V gene (reference sequence). This CDR3 spans 15 amino acids. The CDR3, as DNA: TGTGCCAGCAGCTCCGGGGGGGCGGGGACCTACGAGCAGTACTTC. Its translation: CASSSGGAGTYEQYF.

This rearrangement joins TRBV7-3 to TRBJ2-3; 9 nucleotides match TRBD2. Germline values: CDR1 SGHTA, CDR2 FQGTGA. The CDR3 has 18 residues. Trimming removed 2 bases from V and 0 bases from J; junction bases left unmatched: 9. The CDR3 bases are TGTGCCAGCAGCTTAGGTGGTAGCGGGGGTTCTAGCACAGATACGCAGTATTTT. Translation: CASSLGGSGGSSTDTQYF.

The V call is TRBV5-4, the J call TRBJ2-7, with 12 bases fitting TRBD2. This CDR3 has 16 amino acids. Germline CDR1 and CDR2: SGHNT and YYREEE (reference sequence). V shed 1 base, J shed 2 bases, and the junction held 4 bases outside the gene matches. The CDR3 DNA sequence: TGTGCCAGCAGCTTGCCACTAGCGGGGGGACCCTACGAGCAGTACTTC. It encodes CASSLPLAGGPYEQYF.

The V and J genes are TRBV30 and TRBJ1-2, with a tentative D call TRBD1 (5 bases). This CDR3 spans 14 amino acids. Trimming shortened V by 2 bases and J by 2 bases, and 12 bases separated the two germline ends. Germline CDR1 reads GTSNPN; CDR2 reads SVGIG (reference sequence). This CDR3 reads CAWSLGARNYGYTF. The DNA for the CDR3 is TGTGCCTGGAGTTTAGGGGCCCGGAACTATGGCTACACCTTC.

CDR3 amino acids: CASSRGGQYF. CDR3 nucleotide sequence: TGTGCCAGCAGTCGGGGGGGGCAGTACTTC. This rearrangement joins TRBV6-1 to TRBJ2-7, with 8 bases identical to TRBD2. The V gene end was trimmed by 5 bases and the J gene end by 9 bases; junction bases not matched to a gene: 0. The CDR3 totals 10 residues. Germline CDR1 and CDR2: MNHNS and SASEGT.

This chain uses TRBV6-6 with TRBJ1-1; D is ambiguous. Trimming left V 6 bases short and J 10 bases short, with 15 bases between. The CDR3 has 12 amino acids. Germline V gene lookup returns CDR1 MNHNY and CDR2 SVGAGI (reference sequence). The CDR3 region is CASSQSPPGAFF. CDR3 bases: TGTGCCAGCAGCCAATCCCCTCCGGGAGCTTTCTTT.

This clone was observed once. The genes are TRBV4-2 and TRBJ1-1; no firm D call. Deletions cut 0 bases from V and 6 bases from J, with 11 bases between. From germline, CDR1 is LGHNA and CDR2 YNFKEQ. The CDR3 is made up of 14 amino acids. The CDR3 region is CASSQDPAAAEAFF. The CDR3 region has the DNA TGTGCCAGCAGCCAAGATCCGGCAGCGGCTGAAGCTTTCTTT.

This clone was seen once. This rearrangement joins TRBV19 to TRBJ1-4; 8 bases line up with TRBD1. The CDR3 consists of 15 residues. Germline assignment: CDR1 LNHDA and CDR2 SQIVND (reference sequence). V lost 6 bases and J lost 4; bases outside the gene matches: 7. The CDR3 nucleotides are TGTGCCAGTAGGCGACAGGGGCAAGATAATGAAAAACTGTTTTTT. It yields the protein CASRRQGQDNEKLFF.

V is TRBV5-5 and J is TRBJ1-5; D not certain. The V end lost 6 bases, the J end lost 4 bases, and 17 bases lay between the germline ends. The CDR3 has 15 amino acids. Germline CDR1 reads SGHKS; CDR2 reads YYEKEE (reference sequence). CDR3 DNA: TGTGCCAGCACCCAACCATCACAGCGGAATCAGCCCCAGCATTTT. This encodes CASTQPSQRNQPQHF.

V is TRBV6-1 and J is TRBJ1-2; TRBD1 is a possible D gene (5 bases). CDR1 and CDR2 (germline): MNHNS, SASEGT. The V end was cut by 6 bases, the J end by 6 bases, with 17 bases between. CDR3 size: 14 residues. CDR3: CASRRDLNSDGYTF. As DNA, the CDR3 is TGTGCCAGCAGACGGGACTTAAATAGTGATGGCTACACCTTC.

This sequence joins TRBV5-6 and TRBJ1-3; D remains ambiguous. The germline V gene has CDR1 SGHDT and CDR2 YYEEEE. The V gene lost 7 bases and the J gene lost 8 bases, with 22 bases spanning the gap. This CDR3 region has 15 residues. DNA for the CDR3: TGTGCCAGCCGATGGAGGACCGGGATCCGGGACACCATATATTTT. It is translated as CASRWRTGIRDTIYF.

This clone was observed once. The rearrangement joins TRBV7-2 to TRBJ2-3; 8 bases are a match to TRBD1. Germline assignment: CDR1 SGHTA and CDR2 FQGNSA. With 5 bases clipped from V and 6 bases from J, the junction kept 7 bases outside the gene matches. The CDR3 consists of 14 residues. The CDR3 loop is CASSIRQGRDTQYF. The CDR3 nucleotides read TGTGCCAGCAGCATCCGACAGGGGCGGGATACGCAGTATTTT.

The chain uses TRBV19 and TRBJ2-1; 7 bases line up with TRBD2. The CDR3 is 16 amino acids. V shed 0 bases, J shed 2 bases, and the junction held 4 bases outside the gene matches. CDR1 is LNHDA and CDR2 is SQIVND in the germline V gene (reference sequence). As DNA, the CDR3 is TGTGCCAGTAGTATAGAAAAGCGGGGTCCCTACAATGAGCAGTTCTTC. Its translation is CASSIEKRGPYNEQFF.

The V and J genes are TRBV28 and TRBJ1-2, with D unresolved. Trimming pared 7 bases from V and 3 bases from J, leaving 9 bases between. Per the germline V gene, CDR1 is MDHEN and CDR2 is SYDVKM. This CDR3 spans 12 amino acids. Written as DNA, the CDR3 is TGTGCCAGCATTGCCGGAGACTATGGCTACACCTTC. Translation: CASIAGDYGYTF.